This TCR beta chain was sequenced in a study of control samples from healthy donors and cancer patients. Profiled with immunoSEQ multiplex PCR; TCRdb holds only in-frame clones, not every one. Here the sample spans tens of thousands of clones, about 96% being singletons. Germline CDR1 is MGHRA and CDR2 is YSYEKL. V lost 5 bases to trimming and J lost 4 bases, with 11 bases between them. The CDR3 is 14 amino acids. The origin of this receptor is a woman between 18 and 30 years old in good health. Specimen: blood. This chain uses TRBV4-1 with TRBJ1-4; tentative D call: TRBD1 (6 bases). CDR3 DNA: TGCGCCAGCAGCTCATACAGGGTTAATGAAAAACTGTTTTTT. Translated: CASSSYRVNEKLFF.